This passage covers 10 T cell receptor beta chains from one sample sequenced in a study of blood T cell repertoires in COVID-19. Sequencing was performed with immunoSEQ multiplex PCR; in TCRdb, only in-frame clones are kept and a portion is missing. Among 200,000 or so clones listed, about 94% were seen once. The sequenced sample was peripheral blood. The receptors here all came from a man aged 60 to 75 with COVID-19, enrolled during active disease.

The J gene is TRBJ2-1, the V gene TRBV28; the match to TRBD1 covers 8 bases. CDR1 is MDHEN and CDR2 is SYDVKM in the germline V gene. The CDR3 contains 15 residues. Germline trimming cut 6 bases from V and 4 bases from J; bases unmatched to any gene: 8. The CDR3 region has the DNA TGTGCCAGCAGCTTGACAGGGGCCACTTACAATGAGCAGTTCTTC. Its translation: CASSLTGATYNEQFF.

The chain links TRBV7-9 to TRBJ1-1; 8 positions match TRBD1. This CDR3 spans 15 amino acids. Germline CDR1 is SEHNR and CDR2 is FQNEAQ (reference sequence). J gave up 1 base and V 5 bases, and 6 bases lay outside the gene matches. CDR3 residues: CASSLAGTGNTEAFF. The CDR3 nucleotides are TGTGCCAGCAGCCTCGCAGGGACAGGGAACACTGAAGCTTTCTTT.

The J gene is TRBJ1-1, the V gene TRBV10-2, with a tentative D call TRBD1 (5 bases). Germline V gene data show CDR1 as WSHSY and CDR2 as SAAADI. Trimming took 3 bases from V and 2 from J, leaving 7 bases between them. CDR3 length equals 13 residues. The CDR3 sequence is CASSEGANTEAFF. CDR3 nucleotides: TGCGCCAGCAGTGAAGGGGCCAACACTGAAGCTTTCTTT.

V is TRBV7-2 and J is TRBJ1-5; 8 nucleotides align to TRBD1. Trimming cost V 0 bases and J 6 bases; bases outside gene matches: 4. CDR3 length: 15 amino acids. The V gene's germline CDR1 is SGHTA and CDR2 FQGNSA. The CDR3 sequence is CASSLAGQGSQPQHF. CDR3 DNA sequence: TGTGCCAGCAGCTTAGCCGGACAGGGTAGTCAGCCCCAGCATTTT.

CDR3 sequence (DNA): TGTGCCAGCAGTTCCTCCGGCCTAGGCAAAGCTGGAAACACCATATATTTT. This gives the protein CASSSSGLGKAGNTIYF. The gene calls are TRBV27 and TRBJ1-3; no firm D call. The CDR3 consists of 17 residues. Germline CDR1 is MNHEY and CDR2 is SMNVEV (reference sequence). The germline V and J ends were trimmed by 4 bases and 2 bases, with 18 bases remaining between them.

The chain combines TRBV27 with TRBJ1-1; D is unclear. This CDR3 contains 15 residues. V gave up 0 bases and J gave up 4 bases, with 12 bases separating them. Germline V gene lookup returns CDR1 MNHEY and CDR2 SMNVEV (reference sequence). CDR3 loop: CASSLSLWERTEAFF. The CDR3 DNA reads as TGTGCCAGCAGTTTATCTCTCTGGGAGCGCACTGAAGCTTTCTTT.

V and J are TRBV24-1 and TRBJ1-2; 8 bases fit TRBD1. CDR3 length: 17 residues. V gave up 4 bases and J gave up 5 bases; unmatched junction bases: 14. CDR1 is KGHDR and CDR2 is SFDVKD in the germline V gene. This CDR3 is CATSDPKADRAEYGYTF. CDR3 DNA: TGTGCCACCAGTGACCCTAAAGCGGACAGGGCAGAGTATGGCTACACCTTC.

The chain employs TRBV9 and TRBJ2-1; TRBD1 matches at 10 bases. The V gene's germline CDR1 is SGDLS and CDR2 YYNGEE. Trimming at V came to 1 base and at J to 7 bases, leaving 2 bases not matched to a gene. This CDR3 is 14 amino acids long. DNA for the CDR3: TGTGCCAGCAGCGTAACGGGACAGGGGAATGAGCAGTTCTTC. Its protein is CASSVTGQGNEQFF.

The sample holds a few counts of this clone. CDR3 bases: TGCGCCAGCAGCCAAGATATCAGGCAGACGAACACTGAAGCTTTCTTT. It translates to CASSQDIRQTNTEAFF. The chain couples TRBV4-1 to TRBJ1-1; D remains ambiguous. Germline CDR1 and CDR2: MGHRA and YSYEKL. This CDR3 is built from 16 residues. V gave up 0 bases and J gave up 1 base, with 12 bases separating them.

The V call is TRBV5-5, the J call TRBJ1-3, with D possibly matching TRBD1 (5 bases). Germline CDR1 is SGHKS and CDR2 is YYEKEE (reference sequence). Between the trimmed V and J ends, which lost 7 bases and 0 bases, there was a span of 17 bases. The CDR3 is 16 residues long. CDR3 in amino acids: CASSPGDLRSGNTIYF. DNA of the CDR3: TGTGCCAGCTCCCCGGGGGACCTTCGCTCTGGAAACACCATATATTTT.